Detailed here is one TCR beta chain. This sample was taken from a study of blood T cell repertoires in COVID-19. Study in general: Both acute and convalescent COVID-19 samples were obtained from the United States, Italy and Spain. The analysed material was cDNA or gDNA that came from T cells, B-cell-depleted T cells, or PBMCs.

In the source study's methods: For nucleated cells, counts were estimated from reference gene primer amplification. TCRdb's table, derived via immunoSEQ multiplex PCR, lists solely in-frame clones and lacks some. D and trimming were read from the DNA, whereas the V and J calls and clone size are those reported in that table. The data show 200,000 to 250,000 clones, with about 88% seen just once and 2.5% to 3.5% held by the top ten. Germline V CDR1 and CDR2: MNHEY, SVGAGI. The ends lost 9 bases at V and 2 bases at J; junction bases unmatched: 9. This CDR3 spans 15 amino acids. The sequencing input was peripheral blood. The sequence was collected from a man aged 45-60 years who had recovered from COVID-19. The gene calls are TRBV6-5 and TRBJ2-3, with 9 bases that match TRBD2. The CDR3 coding sequence is TGTGCCAGTATACCTGCGGGAGGGCCCACAGATACGCAGTATTTT. Translated, it gives CASIPAGGPTDTQYF.